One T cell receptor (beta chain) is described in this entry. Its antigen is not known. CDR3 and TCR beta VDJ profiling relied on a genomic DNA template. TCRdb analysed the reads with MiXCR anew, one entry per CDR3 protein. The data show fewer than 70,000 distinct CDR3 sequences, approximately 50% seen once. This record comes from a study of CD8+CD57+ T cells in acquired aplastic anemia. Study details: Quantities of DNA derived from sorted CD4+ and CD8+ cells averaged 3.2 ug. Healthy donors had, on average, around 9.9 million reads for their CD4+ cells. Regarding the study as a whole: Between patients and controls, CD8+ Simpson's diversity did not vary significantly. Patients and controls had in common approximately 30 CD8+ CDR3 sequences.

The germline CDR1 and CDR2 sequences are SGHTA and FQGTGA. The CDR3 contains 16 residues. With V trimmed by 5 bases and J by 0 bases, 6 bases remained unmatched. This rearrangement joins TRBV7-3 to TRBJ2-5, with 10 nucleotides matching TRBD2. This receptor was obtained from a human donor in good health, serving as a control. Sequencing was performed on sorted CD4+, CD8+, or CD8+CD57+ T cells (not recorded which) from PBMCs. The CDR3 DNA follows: TGTGCCAGCAGCGGACGCAGCGGGGGGGACCAAGAGACCCAGTACTTC. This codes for CASSGRSGGDQETQYF.